Each of the 6 T cell receptor beta chains below was sequenced from the same sample in a study of T cell responses to AZD1222 COVID-19 vaccine (dated by TCRdb to the early 2020s). Library preparation employed the immunoSEQ multiplex PCR assay. The source is immuneACCESS, and TCRdb retained only in-frame sequences with V and J called. Part of the clones is not carried over; for the studies checked, unresolved V genes explain less than half of this, and the remainder is unexplained. The sample has around 84,000 clones on record, over 75% of them singletons. Together, the top ten hold about 9.4% of the sample. This sample's time point label indicates: about 28 days (+/-7) after the second vaccine dose. Specimen: peripheral blood, collected 28 days after the second AZD1222 dose. Source of these receptors: an adult who received the AZD1222 COVID-19 vaccine.

The chain couples TRBV30 to TRBJ1-3; D unresolved. CDR1 and CDR2 from the germline V gene are GTSNPN and SVGIG (reference sequence). This CDR3 spans 14 amino acids. Trimming removed 3 bases at V and 0 bases at J, with 9 bases between. In nucleotides, the CDR3 is TGTGCCTGGAGCCGGTCATTCTCTGGAAACACCATATATTTT. Its protein product is CAWSRSFSGNTIYF.

The chain uses TRBV6-5 and TRBJ1-3; TRBD1 matches 7 bases. The V gene end was trimmed by 2 bases and the J gene end by 1 base; junction bases not matched to a gene: 2. Germline V gives CDR1 MNHEY, CDR2 SVGAGI. The CDR3 extends over 15 amino acids. This CDR3 reads CASSYAGGSGNTIYF. In nucleotides, the CDR3 is TGTGCCAGCAGTTACGCAGGGGGTTCTGGAAACACCATATATTTT.

V gene TRBV27 combines with J gene TRBJ2-7; TRBD2 agrees at 9 bases. Germline V CDR1 and CDR2: MNHEY, SMNVEV (reference sequence). The CDR3 is made up of 12 amino acids. Trimming removed 5 bases from V and 7 bases from J; junction bases left unmatched: 3. In DNA, the CDR3 is TGTGCCAGCAGTGGACTAGCGAGGGAGCAGTACTTC. Encoded protein: CASSGLAREQYF.

The chain is built from TRBV27 and TRBJ2-3; the match to TRBD2 covers 7 bases. The V gene's germline CDR1 is MNHEY and CDR2 SMNVEV (reference sequence). This CDR3 is 14 amino acids long. Losses at the gene ends were 9 bases for V and 1 base for J; bases not matched to a gene: 7. In nucleotides, the CDR3 is TGTGCCAGTAGATCTGCGGGGGGCACAGATACGCAGTATTTT. This encodes CASRSAGGTDTQYF.

V gene TRBV28 combines with J gene TRBJ1-4; D is unresolved. This CDR3 has 16 amino acids. V was shortened by 6 bases and J by 2 bases, with 16 bases between the two germline ends. CDR1 is MDHEN and CDR2 is SYDVKM in the germline V gene. The CDR3 region has the DNA TGTGCCAGCAGCTTCAGCGTATGGGTTACTAATGAAAAACTGTTTTTT. This encodes CASSFSVWVTNEKLFF.

The V gene is TRBV2, the J gene TRBJ1-4; no reliable D call. V dropped 6 bases and J dropped 8 bases, with 10 bases sitting between them. The CDR3 length is 12 residues. Germline CDR1 reads SNHLY; CDR2 reads FYNNEI. The CDR3 DNA reads TGTGCCAGCAGCCGGCCCGTAGAAAAACTGTTTTTT. Its translation: CASSRPVEKLFF. The entire variable domain, with the rest obtained from reference TRBV2 and TRBJ1-4, is as follows: EPEVTQTPSHQVTQMGQEVILRCVPISNHLYFYWYRQILGQKVEFLVSFYNNEISEKSEIFDDQFSVERPDGSNFTLKIRSTKLEDSAMYFCASSRPVEKLFFGSGTQLSVL.